This T cell receptor beta chain appears in the sequencing data of a study of metastatic and nonmetastatic thyroid tumors. Across the study: Blood and tumor or nodule tissue repertoires from malignant and benign thyroid patients were compared. Study-wide points: Compared with benign nodules, malignant thyroid tumors were reported to have significantly higher TCR beta diversity in both blood and tumor.

None of the patients had undergone any treatment ahead of thyroid surgery. V lost 3 bases, J lost 6 bases, and 18 bases lay in between. Germline loops: CDR1 LGHNT, CDR2 FRNRAP. CDR3 length: 15 amino acids. In regard to this clone: Its antigen is not known.

Under the authors' procedure: Clinicopathological groups of papillary thyroid cancer showed CDR3 differences that were used to build a distant-metastasis classifier. TCRdb re-called the PCR reads with MiXCR. V and J calls and clone size were set by TCRdb, not the authors. This sample has 8,000 to 10,000 clones, with roughly 14% found just once. The chain links TRBV12-5 to TRBJ2-7, with D perhaps matching TRBD1 or TRBD2 (6 bases each). This sequence originates from a female donor with papillary thyroid cancer or a benign thyroid nodule (not recorded which). Some clones in this sample may be carry-over from other donors' samples. The specimen sequenced was blood. CDR3 DNA: TGTGCTAGTGGTTTCCTACAATATGAGGGGGGCGAGCAGTACTTC. Translation gives CASGFLQYEGGEQYF.